This is a list of T cell receptor beta chains from one sample in a study of technical replicates of blood from several donors. The data were produced by immunoSEQ multiplex PCR, yet TCRdb's version contains in-frame clones alone and is incomplete. This sample has about 88,000 clones, with less than 95% found just once. The sequencing input was T cells isolated from PBMCs. All receptors derive from a human donor in good health. The CDR3 runs from the conserved cysteine through the conserved F or W. The D gene is left open where the match is weak. Size values are once, few and many counts, or a class for expanded clones, and some rows have none.

clone size: -; V gene: TRBV30; D gene: TRBD1; J gene: TRBJ2-3; CDR3 protein: CAWSVGQGANTQYF; CDR3 DNA: TGTGCCTGGAGTGTGGGACAGGGGGCAAATACGCAGTATTTT
clone size: -; V gene: TRBV6-1; D gene: -; J gene: TRBJ2-1; CDR3 protein: CASRVSGGPYNEQFF; CDR3 DNA: TGTGCCAGCAGAGTTAGCGGAGGGCCGTACAATGAGCAGTTCTTC
clone size: -; V gene: TRBV7-9; D gene: -; J gene: TRBJ2-2; CDR3 protein: CASSSWSSNTGELFF; CDR3 DNA: TGTGCCAGCAGTTCCTGGAGTTCGAACACCGGGGAGCTGTTTTTT
clone size: -; V gene: TRBV5-5; D gene: -; J gene: TRBJ2-2; CDR3 protein: CASSVTGDTGELFF; CDR3 DNA: TGTGCCAGCAGCGTGACAGGAGACACCGGGGAGCTGTTTTTT
clone size: -; V gene: TRBV15; D gene: -; J gene: TRBJ2-5; CDR3 protein: CATSRAVTSIQETQYF; CDR3 DNA: TGTGCCACCAGCAGAGCCGTTACTAGCATTCAAGAGACCCAGTACTTC
clone size: -; V gene: TRBV6-5; D gene: -; J gene: TRBJ2-1; CDR3 protein: CASSYSMGGKNEQFF; CDR3 DNA: TGTGCCAGCAGTTACTCGATGGGGGGAAAAAATGAGCAGTTCTTC
clone size: -; V gene: TRBV30; D gene: -; J gene: TRBJ1-2; CDR3 protein: CAWGGHFPRGYTF; CDR3 DNA: TGTGCCTGGGGCGGACACTTCCCCCGCGGCTACACCTTC
clone size: -; V gene: TRBV7-6; D gene: TRBD1; J gene: TRBJ1-3; CDR3 protein: CASSLRDSTGNTIYF; CDR3 DNA: TGTGCCAGCAGCCTCCGGGACAGCACTGGAAACACCATATATTTT
clone size: -; V gene: TRBV10-3; D gene: -; J gene: TRBJ1-6; CDR3 protein: CAISSDIGLTSPLHF; CDR3 DNA: TGTGCCATCAGCTCAGACATTGGGCTTACTTCACCCCTCCACTTT
clone size: few; V gene: TRBV9; D gene: TRBD1; J gene: TRBJ2-7; CDR3 protein: CASSVGGAGGNEQYF; CDR3 DNA: TGTGCCAGCAGCGTCGGTGGGGCAGGGGGCAACGAGCAGTACTTC
clone size: -; V gene: TRBV5-1; D gene: -; J gene: TRBJ1-2; CDR3 protein: CASSLAPGNYGYTF; CDR3 DNA: TGCGCCAGCAGCTTGGCCCCGGGGAACTATGGCTACACCTTC
clone size: -; V gene: TRBV11-2; D gene: -; J gene: TRBJ2-6; CDR3 protein: CASSWDNSGANVLTF; CDR3 DNA: TGTGCCAGCAGCTGGGACAACTCTGGGGCCAACGTCCTGACTTTC
clone size: -; V gene: TRBV19; D gene: TRBD1; J gene: TRBJ2-6; CDR3 protein: CASSIPQRGQVFSGANVLTF; CDR3 DNA: TGTGCCAGTAGTATCCCTCAAAGGGGACAGGTTTTCTCTGGGGCCAACGTCCTGACTTTC
clone size: -; V gene: TRBV7-6; D gene: -; J gene: TRBJ2-7; CDR3 protein: CASSLESWSLSYEQYF; CDR3 DNA: TGTGCCAGCAGCTTAGAGTCCTGGAGTCTCTCCTACGAGCAGTACTTC
clone size: -; V gene: TRBV5-1; D gene: TRBD2; J gene: TRBJ2-3; CDR3 protein: CASSTRGGTDTQYF; CDR3 DNA: TGCGCCAGCAGCACCCGGGGGGGCACAGATACGCAGTATTTT
clone size: -; V gene: TRBV18; D gene: TRBD1; J gene: TRBJ1-2; CDR3 protein: CASSPLQGEYGYTF; CDR3 DNA: TGTGCCAGCTCACCGTTACAGGGGGAGTATGGCTACACCTTC
clone size: -; V gene: TRBV27; D gene: TRBD2; J gene: TRBJ2-1; CDR3 protein: CASSLRASGAAYNEQFF; CDR3 DNA: TGTGCCAGCAGTTTACGGGCTAGCGGTGCCGCCTACAATGAGCAGTTCTTC
clone size: -; V gene: TRBV27; D gene: TRBD2; J gene: TRBJ2-1; CDR3 protein: CASSAGTSIYNEQFF; CDR3 DNA: TGTGCCAGCAGCGCCGGGACTAGCATTTACAATGAGCAGTTCTTC
clone size: -; V gene: TRBV10-1; D gene: TRBD2; J gene: TRBJ2-1; CDR3 protein: CASSVEGTSGNNEQFF; CDR3 DNA: TGCGCCAGCAGTGTAGAGGGGACTAGCGGGAACAATGAGCAGTTCTTC
clone size: -; V gene: TRBV6-5; D gene: -; J gene: TRBJ2-1; CDR3 protein: CASSYLDEQFF; CDR3 DNA: TGTGCCAGCAGTTATTTAGATGAGCAGTTCTTC
clone size: -; V gene: TRBV5-4; D gene: -; J gene: TRBJ2-5; CDR3 protein: CASSSLYQGNQETQYF; CDR3 DNA: TGTGCCAGCAGTTCATTGTACCAGGGAAATCAAGAGACCCAGTACTTC
clone size: -; V gene: TRBV2; D gene: TRBD1; J gene: TRBJ1-2; CDR3 protein: CASSTDRVVGYTF; CDR3 DNA: TGTGCCAGCAGTACGGACAGGGTAGTTGGCTACACCTTC
clone size: -; V gene: TRBV11-2; D gene: TRBD2; J gene: TRBJ2-1; CDR3 protein: CASSPGTSGKLVYNEQFF; CDR3 DNA: TGTGCCAGCAGCCCCGGGACTAGCGGAAAGCTAGTCTACAATGAGCAGTTCTTC
clone size: -; V gene: TRBV5-1; D gene: TRBD1; J gene: TRBJ1-4; CDR3 protein: CASSLQGQGSNEKLFF; CDR3 DNA: TGCGCCAGCAGCTTGCAAGGACAGGGATCAAATGAAAAACTGTTTTTT
clone size: -; V gene: TRBV11-2; D gene: TRBD1; J gene: TRBJ2-1; CDR3 protein: CASSLGWTGVNEQFF; CDR3 DNA: TGTGCCAGCAGCTTAGGCTGGACAGGGGTCAATGAGCAGTTCTTC
clone size: -; V gene: TRBV5-1; D gene: TRBD1; J gene: TRBJ2-3; CDR3 protein: CASSLALQGSDTQYF; CDR3 DNA: TGCGCCAGCAGCTTGGCCCTACAGGGGTCAGATACGCAGTATTTT
clone size: -; V gene: TRBV5-1; D gene: TRBD2; J gene: TRBJ2-1; CDR3 protein: CASSLERGLYNEQFF; CDR3 DNA: TGCGCCAGCAGCTTAGAGCGGGGGCTCTACAATGAGCAGTTCTTC
clone size: -; V gene: TRBV14; D gene: -; J gene: TRBJ1-1; CDR3 protein: CASSLDHWRGTEAFF; CDR3 DNA: TGTGCCAGCAGCTTAGATCACTGGAGGGGCACTGAAGCTTTCTTT
clone size: -; V gene: TRBV4-1; D gene: -; J gene: TRBJ1-2; CDR3 protein: CASSQVVGVGNGYTF; CDR3 DNA: TGCGCCAGCAGCCAAGTGGTAGGGGTGGGGAATGGCTACACCTTC
clone size: -; V gene: TRBV5-1; D gene: -; J gene: TRBJ2-3; CDR3 protein: CASSSPSSQRDTQYF; CDR3 DNA: TGCGCCAGCAGCTCACCTTCCTCCCAGCGAGATACGCAGTATTTT
clone size: -; V gene: TRBV5-1; D gene: -; J gene: TRBJ1-4; CDR3 protein: CASTGSGEKLFF; CDR3 DNA: TGCGCCAGCACCGGGAGCGGGGAAAAACTGTTTTTT
clone size: -; V gene: TRBV5-6; D gene: TRBD2; J gene: TRBJ2-5; CDR3 protein: CASSLVKGQLAKETQYF; CDR3 DNA: TGTGCCAGCAGCTTGGTTAAGGGTCAACTAGCGAAGGAGACCCAGTACTTC
clone size: -; V gene: TRBV14; D gene: -; J gene: TRBJ2-3; CDR3 protein: CASSQSYDTQYF; CDR3 DNA: TGTGCCAGCAGCCAAAGCTACGATACGCAGTATTTT
clone size: once; V gene: TRBV5-5; D gene: TRBD1; J gene: TRBJ2-7; CDR3 protein: CASTPPGTGWGEQYF; CDR3 DNA: TGTGCCAGCACTCCTCCCGGGACAGGGTGGGGAGAGCAGTACTTC
clone size: -; V gene: TRBV11-2; D gene: -; J gene: TRBJ2-3; CDR3 protein: CAARGVTGGADTQYF; CDR3 DNA: TGTGCCGCCAGGGGGGTAACCGGAGGTGCAGATACGCAGTATTTT
clone size: -; V gene: TRBV29-1; D gene: -; J gene: TRBJ2-7; CDR3 protein: CSVESSTNSYEQYF; CDR3 DNA: TGCAGCGTTGAATCCTCAACTAACTCCTACGAGCAGTACTTC
clone size: -; V gene: TRBV28; D gene: TRBD1; J gene: TRBJ2-7; CDR3 protein: CATGQASYEQYF; CDR3 DNA: TGTGCCACCGGACAGGCATCCTACGAGCAGTACTTC
clone size: -; V gene: TRBV7-7; D gene: TRBD2; J gene: TRBJ2-2; CDR3 protein: CASSPGTSGGELFF; CDR3 DNA: TGTGCCAGCAGCCCGGGGACTAGCGGCGGGGAGCTGTTTTTT
clone size: -; V gene: TRBV28; D gene: TRBD2; J gene: TRBJ2-1; CDR3 protein: CAIRRAGGNNEQFF; CDR3 DNA: TGTGCCATCAGGAGGGCGGGAGGAAACAATGAGCAGTTCTTC
clone size: -; V gene: TRBV5-6; D gene: -; J gene: TRBJ1-2; CDR3 protein: CASTLTAAYGYTF; CDR3 DNA: TGTGCCAGCACCCTGACAGCAGCCTATGGCTACACCTTC
clone size: -; V gene: TRBV29-1; D gene: -; J gene: TRBJ2-5; CDR3 protein: CSVKTTQETQYF; CDR3 DNA: TGCAGCGTTAAGACTACCCAAGAGACCCAGTACTTC
clone size: -; V gene: TRBV10-3; D gene: TRBD2; J gene: TRBJ2-7; CDR3 protein: CAISKRTSGLAYEQYF; CDR3 DNA: TGTGCCATCAGCAAAAGGACTAGCGGGCTAGCCTACGAGCAGTACTTC
clone size: -; V gene: TRBV7-2; D gene: -; J gene: TRBJ2-7; CDR3 protein: CASSLSPGDYEQYF; CDR3 DNA: TGTGCCAGCAGCTTATCACCGGGGGACTACGAGCAGTACTTC
clone size: few; V gene: TRBV18; D gene: TRBD1; J gene: TRBJ1-4; CDR3 protein: CASSPGQGGEKLFF; CDR3 DNA: TGTGCCAGCTCACCGGGACAGGGCGGTGAAAAACTGTTTTTT
clone size: -; V gene: TRBV11-2; D gene: -; J gene: TRBJ2-7; CDR3 protein: CASSPSSGEQYF; CDR3 DNA: TGTGCCAGCAGCCCCTCCTCGGGGGAGCAGTACTTC
clone size: -; V gene: TRBV5-1; D gene: -; J gene: TRBJ2-7; CDR3 protein: CASSLVPTGPYEQYF; CDR3 DNA: TGCGCCAGCAGCTTGGTTCCGACAGGACCCTACGAGCAGTACTTC
clone size: -; V gene: TRBV5-1; D gene: -; J gene: TRBJ2-5; CDR3 protein: CASSPSEETQYF; CDR3 DNA: TGCGCCAGCAGCCCCTCAGAAGAGACCCAGTACTTC
clone size: -; V gene: TRBV7-9; D gene: TRBD1; J gene: TRBJ2-1; CDR3 protein: CASSVRDRASPSYNEQFF; CDR3 DNA: TGTGCCAGCAGCGTTCGAGACAGGGCCTCTCCCTCCTACAATGAGCAGTTCTTC
clone size: once; V gene: TRBV19; D gene: TRBD1; J gene: TRBJ1-1; CDR3 protein: CASSDRPNTEAFF; CDR3 DNA: TGTGCCAGTTCGGACAGGCCCAACACTGAAGCTTTCTTT